This entry lists 5 T cell receptor beta chains sequenced from one sample in a study of blood T cell repertoires in COVID-19. Repertoires were generated with immunoSEQ multiplex PCR, while TCRdb's copy carries only in-frame clones and drops some. The sample yields 300,000 to 400,000 clones, around nine tenths seen once. Sequenced: peripheral blood. The source is a woman between 70 and 85 years old with COVID-19, enrolled during active disease.

The J gene is TRBJ2-7, the V gene TRBV7-9; the D gene is possibly TRBD1 (6 bases). V was shortened by 5 bases and J by 3 bases, with 14 bases between the two germline ends. The CDR3 extends over 14 amino acids. The germline V gene has CDR1 SEHNR and CDR2 FQNEAQ (reference sequence). The CDR3 region is CASSLTTGDYEQYF. As DNA, the CDR3 is TGTGCCAGCAGCCTAACGACAGGAGACTACGAGCAGTACTTC.

The chain links TRBV7-9 to TRBJ1-1; TRBD1 aligns across 7 bases. Germline V gene data show CDR1 as SEHNR and CDR2 as FQNEAQ (reference sequence). V lost 2 bases to trimming and J lost 0 bases; unmatched junction nucleotides: 3. This CDR3 spans 15 amino acids. The CDR3 DNA follows: TGTGCCAGCAGCTTAAGGGGGCTCGTGAACACTGAAGCTTTCTTT. This sequence encodes CASSLRGLVNTEAFF.

This clone was recorded once. The rearrangement joins TRBV6-5 to TRBJ1-2, with D tentatively TRBD1 (5 bases). Trimming removed 5 bases from V and 0 bases from J, with 13 bases in between. Germline loops: CDR1 MNHEY, CDR2 SVGAGI. CDR3 length: 15 amino acids. CDR3 sequence: CASSQHRFSNYGYTF. CDR3 nucleotide sequence: TGTGCCAGCAGTCAACACAGGTTCTCTAACTATGGCTACACCTTC.

In this sample, this clone turned up a few times. V is TRBV7-2 and J is TRBJ1-1; weak D call: TRBD1 (5 bases). V lost 1 base and J lost 2, with 11 bases in between. CDR1 is SGHTA, CDR2 FQGNSA, per germline. The CDR3 is 15 amino acids. CDR3 sequence reads: CASSLEDRGNTEAFF. DNA for the CDR3: TGTGCCAGCAGCTTAGAAGACAGAGGCAACACTGAAGCTTTCTTT.

This chain connects TRBV3-1 (or the pseudogene TRBV3-2) to TRBJ1-1; 9 nucleotides agree with TRBD1. The CDR3 totals 16 residues. The V segment lost 4 bases and the J segment 3 bases; nucleotides outside the gene matches: 9. Germline CDR1 LGHDT, CDR2 YNNKEL (reference sequence). This CDR3 is CASSPRQGVGDTEAFF. The CDR3 DNA sequence: TGTGCCAGCAGCCCGCGACAGGGGGTAGGGGACACTGAAGCTTTCTTT.